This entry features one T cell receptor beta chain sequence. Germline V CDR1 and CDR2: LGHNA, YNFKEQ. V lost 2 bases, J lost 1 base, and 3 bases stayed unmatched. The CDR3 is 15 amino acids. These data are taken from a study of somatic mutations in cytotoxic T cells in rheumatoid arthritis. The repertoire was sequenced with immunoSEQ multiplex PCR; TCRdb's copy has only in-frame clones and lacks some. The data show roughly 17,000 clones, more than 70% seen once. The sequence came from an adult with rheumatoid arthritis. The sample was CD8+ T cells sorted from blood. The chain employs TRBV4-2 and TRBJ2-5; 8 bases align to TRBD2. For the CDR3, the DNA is TGTGCCAGCAGCCAACTAGCGGGTACCCAAGAGACCCAGTACTTC. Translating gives CASSQLAGTQETQYF.